These 15 T cell receptor beta chains came from one sample sequenced in a study of identical twins. TCRdb reprocessed the 5' RACE reads via MiXCR and lists one record per CDR3 protein. The sample has about 240,000 distinct CDR3 sequences; 10% to 15% are singletons. The sample also formed part of further work on yellow fever vaccine responses in identical twins.

Sample: memory (CD45RO+) T cells sorted from blood. These receptors were taken from a woman aged 18-35 years in good health.

This clonotype was observed a few times. V and J are TRBV29-1 and TRBJ2-7; D remains ambiguous. Germline V gene sequence: CDR1 SQVTM, CDR2 ANQGSEA. The CDR3 runs to 12 residues. The germline V and J ends were trimmed by 1 base and 6 bases, with 10 bases remaining between them. CDR3 DNA: TGCAGCGTTGAAGGGACGACGGCCGAGCAGTACTTC. It is translated as CSVEGTTAEQYF.

A few counts support this clonotype. The V and J genes are TRBV28 and TRBJ2-7; D gene ambiguous. Germline V CDR1 and CDR2: MDHEN, SYDVKM. This CDR3 contains 14 residues. Trimming stripped 2 bases from V and 2 bases from J, with 10 bases between. As DNA, the CDR3 is TGTGCCAGCAGTTTAGTAGAGCCTCCCTACGAGCAGTACTTC. Its translation is CASSLVEPPYEQYF.

This clonotype appeared many times. The V and J genes are TRBV29-1 and TRBJ2-2, with 8 bases aligning to TRBD2. This CDR3 is built from 14 residues. The V and J ends lost 4 bases and 8 bases, in that order; junction bases with no gene match: 9. CDR1 and CDR2 from the germline V gene are SQVTM and ANQGSEA. CDR3 region: CSVARTSTLGELFF. DNA for the CDR3: TGCAGCGTTGCTCGGACTAGCACCCTAGGGGAGCTGTTTTTT.

This clonotype showed up just a few times. This CDR3 is CASSEGSRGEQYF. The CDR3 coding sequence is TGTGCCAGCAGCGAGGGGAGCAGGGGCGAGCAGTACTTC. V and J are TRBV3-1 and TRBJ2-7; D might be TRBD1 (6 bases). The V and J ends lost 5 bases and 6 bases respectively, with 14 bases between them. Germline CDR1 reads LGHDT; CDR2 reads YNNKEL (reference sequence). The CDR3 extends over 13 amino acids.

This clonotype was observed a handful of times. The V and J genes are TRBV20-1 and TRBJ2-7, with D unclear. The V end lost 5 bases, the J end lost 4 bases, and 6 bases lay between the germline ends. Germline CDR1 and CDR2: DFQATT and SNEGSKA (reference sequence). The CDR3 consists of 10 residues. CDR3 coding DNA: TGCAGTGCTCCGGAGTACGAGCAGTACTTC. This translates into CSAPEYEQYF.

The chain combines TRBV7-6 with TRBJ2-1; the D gene is possibly TRBD2 (5 bases). Germline CDR1 SGHVS, CDR2 FNYEAQ. Trimming cost V 1 base and J 7 bases, with 23 bases left between them. The CDR3 is 18 residues long. The CDR3 DNA reads as TGTGCCAGCAGCTTAGGCCTGCAACTAGTCTGGAATAAAAATGAGCAGTTCTTC. This gives the protein CASSLGLQLVWNKNEQFF.

This clonotype was picked up many times. The CDR3 sequence is CASSYRDGEAFF. CDR3 coding DNA: TGTGCCAGCAGCTACAGGGATGGTGAAGCTTTCTTT. The V gene is TRBV7-8, the J gene TRBJ1-1; D might be TRBD1 (6 bases). Germline V CDR1 and CDR2: SGHVS, FQNEAQ. This CDR3 comprises 12 residues. V was shortened by 4 bases and J by 7 bases, with 10 bases between the two germline ends.

A few counts support this clonotype. J is TRBJ2-5 and V is TRBV3-1, with D unclear. The germline V and J ends were trimmed by 1 base and 5 bases, with 8 bases remaining between them. The CDR3 loop spans 13 amino acids. Germline assignment: CDR1 LGHDT and CDR2 YNNKEL (reference sequence). The CDR3 region is CASSQAPRETQYF. The CDR3 DNA sequence: TGTGCCAGCAGCCAAGCCCCAAGGGAGACCCAGTACTTC.

The V gene is TRBV2, the J gene TRBJ2-5, with 12 bases aligning to TRBD2. The CDR3 consists of 16 residues. V lost 6 bases, J lost 4 bases, and 9 bases stayed unmatched. The germline V gene has CDR1 SNHLY and CDR2 FYNNEI. CDR3 sequence (DNA): TGTGCCAGCAGGAGGACTACTAGCGGGGGGACAGAGACCCAGTACTTC. Translating it yields CASRRTTSGGTETQYF.

The chain carries TRBV12-3 or TRBV12-4 and TRBJ2-7, with 8 positions matching TRBD1. The CDR3 is made up of 15 amino acids. With V trimmed by 7 bases and J by 0 bases, 8 bases remained unmatched. The CDR3 loop reads CASMRQGTGSYEQYF. The CDR3, as DNA: TGTGCCAGCATGCGACAGGGGACTGGCTCCTACGAGCAGTACTTC.

The table lists this clonotype with a few counts. The CDR3 loop is CSASEGGQPQHF. In DNA form, the CDR3 reads TGCAGTGCTAGCGAGGGCGGTCAGCCCCAGCATTTT. V and J are TRBV20-1 and TRBJ1-5, with no clear D. The CDR3 runs to 12 residues. Trimming left V 3 bases short and J 6 bases short, with 9 bases between. The germline CDR1 and CDR2 sequences are DFQATT and SNEGSKA (reference sequence).

The sample holds many counts of this clonotype. This chain uses TRBV10-3 with TRBJ2-3; D is perhaps TRBD2 (6 bases). This CDR3 region has 15 residues. From germline, CDR1 is ENHRY and CDR2 SYGVKD. The V end was cut by 6 bases, the J end by 0 bases, with 13 bases between. Here the CDR3 reads CAISGRGFSTDTQYF. For the CDR3, the DNA is TGTGCCATCAGCGGGAGAGGTTTTAGCACAGATACGCAGTATTTT.

This clonotype was counted at least ten times. J is TRBJ2-5 and V is TRBV20-1; TRBD1 matches at 7 bases. This CDR3 spans 17 amino acids. Germline CDR1 DFQATT, CDR2 SNEGSKA (reference sequence). J was trimmed by 4 bases and V by 0 bases; bases with no gene match: 14. In nucleotides, the CDR3 is TGCAGTGCTAGAGATATTAGCGAGGACAGGTCGGGAGAGACCCAGTACTTC. Its protein is CSARDISEDRSGETQYF.

V is TRBV24-1 and J is TRBJ2-2; D may be TRBD2 (5 bases). Germline values: CDR1 KGHDR, CDR2 SFDVKD. Trimming removed 0 bases at V and 7 bases at J, with 17 bases between. The CDR3 is made up of 17 amino acids. CDR3 loop: CATSDLRGFGVNGELFF. In nucleotides, the CDR3 is TGTGCCACCAGTGATTTGCGAGGGTTTGGTGTTAACGGGGAGCTGTTTTTT.

The rearrangement links TRBV6-4 to TRBJ2-3; TRBD2 matches at 7 bases. CDR1 is MRHNA, CDR2 SNTAGT, per germline. The CDR3 sequence is 14 residues long. Unmatched junction bases numbered 8, after V lost 9 bases and J lost 2 bases. CDR3 sequence: CASGSGGDTDTQYF. The CDR3 DNA reads TGTGCCAGTGGGTCGGGGGGAGACACAGATACGCAGTATTTT.